The sequence of this T cell receptor (beta chain) was determined in a study of T cell responses to AZD1222 COVID-19 vaccine. On the study more broadly: Timing groups of about 4 and about 12 weeks for second doses were pooled.

This clone was counted a few times. Its antigen is unidentified. At the DNA level, this CDR3 is encoded by other sequences in the same sample as well. Here immunoSEQ multiplex PCR was the method, and the copy in TCRdb shows in-frame clones only, minus some. The sample has around 150,000 clones; almost 90% are singletons. CDR1 and CDR2 from the germline V gene are MDHEN and SYDVKM. The germline V and J ends were trimmed by 2 bases and 2 bases, with 10 bases remaining between them. There are 16 residues in the CDR3. Findings of the study overall: Repertoire sampling occurred only after the peak T cell response. Spike regions recognized by vaccine-associated CD4 TCRs spanned the protein, led by 160-218 and 743-854. Just 5 to 7 AZD1222 recipients were seropositive at baseline.

The source was peripheral blood, collected on day 0 of AZD1222 vaccination. The chain recombines TRBV28 with TRBJ1-6; unclear D gene. The sequence was collected from an adult in good health. Written as DNA, the CDR3 is TGTGCCAGCAGTTTAACCCCCCCGACCTATAATTCACCCCTCCACTTT. Encoded protein: CASSLTPPTYNSPLHF.